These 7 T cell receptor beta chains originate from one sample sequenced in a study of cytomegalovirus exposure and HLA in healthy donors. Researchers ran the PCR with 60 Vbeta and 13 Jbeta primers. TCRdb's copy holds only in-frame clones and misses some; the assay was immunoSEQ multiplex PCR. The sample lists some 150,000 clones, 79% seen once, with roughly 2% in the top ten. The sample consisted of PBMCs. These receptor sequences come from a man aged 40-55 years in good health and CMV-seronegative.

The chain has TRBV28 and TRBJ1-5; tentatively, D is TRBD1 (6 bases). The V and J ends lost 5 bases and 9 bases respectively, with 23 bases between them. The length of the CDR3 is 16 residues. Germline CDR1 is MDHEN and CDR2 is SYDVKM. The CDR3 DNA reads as TGTGCCAGCAGTGACCGGGGGGGCGGGGGTTCGCGGCCCCAGCATTTT. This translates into CASSDRGGGGSRPQHF.

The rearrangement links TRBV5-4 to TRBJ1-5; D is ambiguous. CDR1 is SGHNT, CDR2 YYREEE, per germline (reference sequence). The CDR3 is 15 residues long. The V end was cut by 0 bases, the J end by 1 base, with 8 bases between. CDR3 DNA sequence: TGTGCCAGCAGCTTGGACGGGAGGAGCAATCAGCCCCAGCATTTT. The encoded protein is CASSLDGRSNQPQHF.

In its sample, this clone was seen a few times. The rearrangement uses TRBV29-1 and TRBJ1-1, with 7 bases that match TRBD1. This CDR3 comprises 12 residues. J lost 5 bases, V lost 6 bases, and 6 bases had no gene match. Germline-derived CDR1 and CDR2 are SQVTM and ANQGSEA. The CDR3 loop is CSVDRDVTEAFF. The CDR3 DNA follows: TGCAGCGTCGACAGGGATGTGACTGAAGCTTTCTTT.

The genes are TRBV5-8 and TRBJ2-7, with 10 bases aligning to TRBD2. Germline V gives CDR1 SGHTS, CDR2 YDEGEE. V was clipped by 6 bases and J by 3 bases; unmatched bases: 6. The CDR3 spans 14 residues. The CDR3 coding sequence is TGTGCCAGCAACCGAGGACTAGCGGACTACGAGCAGTACTTC. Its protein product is CASNRGLADYEQYF.

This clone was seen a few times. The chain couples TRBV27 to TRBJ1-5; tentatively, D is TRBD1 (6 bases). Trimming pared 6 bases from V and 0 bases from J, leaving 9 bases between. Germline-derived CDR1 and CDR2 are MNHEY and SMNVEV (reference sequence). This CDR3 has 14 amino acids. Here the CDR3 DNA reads TGTGCCAGCAGGAGGGACAATAGCAATCAGCCCCAGCATTTT. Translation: CASRRDNSNQPQHF.

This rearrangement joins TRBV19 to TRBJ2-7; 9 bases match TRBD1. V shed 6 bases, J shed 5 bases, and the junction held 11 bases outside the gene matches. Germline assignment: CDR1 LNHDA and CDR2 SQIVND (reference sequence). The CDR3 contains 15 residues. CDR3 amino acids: CASRSQGATTNEQYF. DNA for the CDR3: TGTGCCAGTAGATCACAGGGGGCCACGACCAACGAGCAGTACTTC.

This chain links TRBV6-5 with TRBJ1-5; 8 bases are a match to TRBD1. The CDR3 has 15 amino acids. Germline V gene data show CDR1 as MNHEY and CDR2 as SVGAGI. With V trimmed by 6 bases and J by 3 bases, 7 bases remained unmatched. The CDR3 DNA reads TGTGCCAGCAGAAAATCAGGGGGCCACAATCAGCCCCAGCATTTT. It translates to CASRKSGGHNQPQHF.